This T cell receptor beta chain was found in a study of PD-1 blockade in classical Hodgkin lymphoma. Sequenced by immunoSEQ multiplex PCR; TCRdb stores in-frame clones only, minus some. The table lists around 7,300 clones, less than 90% of them singletons. Sample time point: cycle 4 day 1 (C4D1), after more than 5 weeks of nivolumab. Relapse was seen in all patients after autologous stem cell transplantation, and brentuximab vedotin exposure was variable. V shed 0 bases, J shed 8 bases, and the junction held 3 bases outside the gene matches. This CDR3 has 13 residues. Germline CDR1 reads MNHNY; CDR2 reads SVGAGI (reference sequence).

The TCR was taken from a human donor with classical Hodgkin lymphoma. Here the sequenced sample was peripheral blood mononuclear cells (PBMCs), taken before the fourth cycle of nivolumab. V and J are TRBV6-6 and TRBJ1-2, with 7 nucleotides matching TRBD1. CDR3 bases: TGTGCCAGCAGTTACTCGACAGGGAAGGGCTACACCTTC. Protein: CASSYSTGKGYTF.